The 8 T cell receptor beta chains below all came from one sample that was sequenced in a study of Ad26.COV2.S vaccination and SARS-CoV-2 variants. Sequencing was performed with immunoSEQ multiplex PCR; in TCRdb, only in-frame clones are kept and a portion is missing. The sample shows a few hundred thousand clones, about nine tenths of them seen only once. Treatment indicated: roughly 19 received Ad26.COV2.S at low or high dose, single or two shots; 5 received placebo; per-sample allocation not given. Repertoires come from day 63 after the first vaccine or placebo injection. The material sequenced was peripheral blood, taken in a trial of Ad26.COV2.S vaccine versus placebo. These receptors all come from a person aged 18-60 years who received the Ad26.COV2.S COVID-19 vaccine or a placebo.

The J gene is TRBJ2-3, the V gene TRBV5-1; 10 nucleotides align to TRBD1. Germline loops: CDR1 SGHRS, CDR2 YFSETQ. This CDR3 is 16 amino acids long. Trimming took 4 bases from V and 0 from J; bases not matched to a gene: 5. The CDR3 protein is CASSPDRGLSTDTQYF. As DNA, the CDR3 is TGCGCCAGCAGCCCCGACAGGGGGCTTAGCACAGATACGCAGTATTTT.

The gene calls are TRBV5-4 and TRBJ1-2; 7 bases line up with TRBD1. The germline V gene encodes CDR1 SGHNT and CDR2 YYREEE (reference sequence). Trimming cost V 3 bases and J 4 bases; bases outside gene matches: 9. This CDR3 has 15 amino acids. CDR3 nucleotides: TGTGCCAGCAGCTACAGGGGTGGGGGAGGCTATGGCTACACCTTC. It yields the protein CASSYRGGGGYGYTF. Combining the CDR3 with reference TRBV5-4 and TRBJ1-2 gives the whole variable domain ETGVTQSPTHLIKTRGQQVTLRCSSQSGHNTVSWYQQALGQGPQFIFQYYREEENGRGNFPPRFSGLQFPNYSSELNVNALELDDSALYLCASSYRGGGGYGYTFGSGTRLTVV.

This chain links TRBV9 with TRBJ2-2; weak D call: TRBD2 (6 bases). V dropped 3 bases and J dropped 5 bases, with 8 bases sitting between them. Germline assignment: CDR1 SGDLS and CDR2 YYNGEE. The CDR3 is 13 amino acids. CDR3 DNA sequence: TGTGCCAGCAGCGCCGGGGGAACCGGGGAGCTGTTTTTT. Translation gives CASSAGGTGELFF.

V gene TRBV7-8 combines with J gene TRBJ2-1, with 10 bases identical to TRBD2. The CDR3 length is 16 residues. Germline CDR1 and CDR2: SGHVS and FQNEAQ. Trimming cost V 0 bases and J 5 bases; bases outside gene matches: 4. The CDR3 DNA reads TGTGCCAGCAGCTTAGCGCTAGCGGGGGTTAACAATGAGCAGTTCTTC. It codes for CASSLALAGVNNEQFF.

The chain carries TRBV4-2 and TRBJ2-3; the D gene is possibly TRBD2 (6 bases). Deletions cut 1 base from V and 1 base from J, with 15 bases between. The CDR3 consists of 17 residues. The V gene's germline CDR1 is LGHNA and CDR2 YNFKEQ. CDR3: CASSQVVPGEGTDTQYF. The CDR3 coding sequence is TGTGCCAGCAGCCAAGTTGTACCGGGGGAGGGCACAGATACGCAGTATTTT.

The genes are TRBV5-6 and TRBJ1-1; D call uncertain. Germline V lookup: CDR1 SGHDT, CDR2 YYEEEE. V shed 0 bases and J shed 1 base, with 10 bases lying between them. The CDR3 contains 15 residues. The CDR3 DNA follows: TGTGCCAGCAGCTTGGTTGGCAGGAAGAACACTGAAGCTTTCTTT. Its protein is CASSLVGRKNTEAFF.

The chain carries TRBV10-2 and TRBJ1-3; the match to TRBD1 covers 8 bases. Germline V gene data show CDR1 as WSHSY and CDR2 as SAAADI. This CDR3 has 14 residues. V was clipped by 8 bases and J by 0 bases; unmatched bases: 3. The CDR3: CASRTGTSGNTIYF. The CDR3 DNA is TGCGCCAGCCGGACAGGGACCTCTGGAAACACCATATATTTT.

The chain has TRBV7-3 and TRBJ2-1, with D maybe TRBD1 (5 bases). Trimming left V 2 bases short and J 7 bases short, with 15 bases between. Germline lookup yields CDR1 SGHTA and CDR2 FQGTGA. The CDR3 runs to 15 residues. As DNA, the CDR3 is TGTGCCAGCAGCTTACAGGGCCAGGGTAAGAATGAGCAGTTCTTC. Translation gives CASSLQGQGKNEQFF.